Listed below are T cell receptor beta chains from one sample, sequenced in a study of T cell responses to AZD1222 COVID-19 vaccine. Only in-frame clones appear in the TCRdb table, and some are missing; sequencing was by immunoSEQ multiplex PCR. The sample has some 84,000 clones, 70% to 90% seen once; the top ten hold roughly an eighth. The material sequenced was peripheral blood, taken 28 days after the second AZD1222 dose. Receptors originate from an adult who received the AZD1222 COVID-19 vaccine. Each CDR3 is given with its conserved first and last residue. The D gene is left open where the match is weak. Only part of the rows carry a size: once, few, many, or a class if the clone is expanded.

d_gene,v_gene,j_gene,abundance,CDR3aa,CDR3nt
NA,TRBV28,TRBJ1-3,once,CASSLSALGGNTIYF,TGTGCCAGCAGTTTATCGGCTTTAGGTGGAAACACCATATATTTT
NA,TRBV2,TRBJ1-5,NA,CASRQDPNSNQPQHF,TGTGCCAGCAGGCAGGACCCAAATAGCAATCAGCCCCAGCATTTT
NA,TRBV15,TRBJ2-1,NA,CATSRVGGFLVNEQFF,TGTGCCACCAGCAGAGTAGGAGGGTTTCTAGTCAATGAGCAGTTCTTC
NA,TRBV19,TRBJ1-6,NA,CASSAPGRRNSPLHF,TGTGCCAGTAGTGCGCCCGGCAGACGGAATTCACCCCTCCACTTT
TRBD2,TRBV5-1,TRBJ2-5,NA,CASSPGLAGDQETQYF,TGCGCCAGCAGCCCCGGACTAGCGGGAGACCAAGAGACCCAGTACTTC
TRBD1,TRBV19,TRBJ1-6,NA,CASSAGTGNNSPLHF,TGTGCCAGTAGTGCTGGGACAGGGAATAATTCACCCCTCCACTTT
NA,TRBV4-3,TRBJ1-2,once,CASSQGRASYGYTF,TGCGCCAGCAGCCAAGGCAGGGCTTCCTATGGCTACACCTTC
NA,TRBV7-9,TRBJ2-7,NA,CASSRDFGEQYF,TGTGCCAGCAGCCGGGACTTCGGCGAGCAGTACTTC
NA,TRBV3-1/TRBV3-2,TRBJ1-3,NA,CASSQVDGNTIYF,TGTGCCAGCAGCCAAGTGGATGGAAACACCATATATTTT
TRBD2,TRBV19,TRBJ2-2,NA,CASSVTSGGAANTGELFF,TGTGCCAGTAGTGTGACTAGCGGGGGGGCTGCGAACACCGGGGAGCTGTTTTTT
NA,TRBV6-5,TRBJ1-1,NA,CASSYRGQGYTEAFF,TGTGCCAGCAGTTACCGGGGGCAGGGTTACACTGAAGCTTTCTTT
TRBD1,TRBV28,TRBJ1-2,NA,CASSSTGRGVNGYTF,TGTGCCAGCAGTTCGACAGGGCGGGGGGTCAATGGCTACACCTTC
NA,TRBV2,TRBJ1-1,NA,CATLPMGGQVMNTEAFF,TGTGCCACTCTGCCGATGGGGGGGCAGGTGATGAACACTGAAGCTTTCTTT
NA,TRBV4-1,TRBJ1-1,NA,CASSRDYGAGEAFF,TGCGCCAGCAGCCGCGACTACGGGGCAGGTGAAGCTTTCTTT
TRBD1,TRBV24-1,TRBJ1-5,NA,CATSDPKAAGTADQPQHF,TGTGCCACCAGTGACCCTAAAGCGGCTGGGACAGCAGATCAGCCCCAGCATTTT
NA,TRBV21-1,TRBJ2-5,NA,CASSKVRRGQETQYF,TGTGCCAGCAGCAAAGTGAGGAGGGGACAAGAGACCCAGTACTTC
NA,TRBV11-3,TRBJ1-6,NA,CASSPRWGVQGSPLHF,TGTGCCAGCAGCCCTCGGTGGGGTGTACAGGGCTCACCCCTCCACTTT
NA,TRBV11-3,TRBJ1-6,NA,CASSLEHGSSYNSPLHF,TGTGCCAGCAGCTTAGAACACGGGAGCTCCTATAATTCACCCCTCCACTTT
TRBD2,TRBV3-1/TRBV3-2,TRBJ2-7,once,CASSQERRSGKYVNEQYF,TGTGCCAGCAGCCAAGAGCGTAGGAGCGGGAAATATGTCAACGAGCAGTACTTC
TRBD1,TRBV24-1,TRBJ2-7,NA,CATSEPGDRGEQYF,TGTGCCACCAGTGAACCGGGAGACAGGGGAGAGCAGTACTTC
NA,TRBV27,TRBJ1-2,NA,CASSLYFREPYGYTF,TGTGCCAGCAGTTTATATTTTAGGGAGCCCTATGGCTACACCTTC
NA,TRBV12-3/TRBV12-4,TRBJ1-1,many,CASSFRGRTEAFF,TGTGCCAGCAGTTTTCGGGGGAGGACTGAAGCTTTCTTT
TRBD2,TRBV15,TRBJ2-1,NA,CATSRDLRTSGMTAQFF,TGTGCCACCAGCAGAGATCTGAGGACTAGCGGGATGACTGCGCAGTTCTTC
NA,TRBV7-2,TRBJ1-1,NA,CASSLQPGSGTEAFF,TGTGCCAGCAGTTTACAGCCGGGATCAGGCACTGAAGCTTTCTTT
NA,TRBV9,TRBJ1-3,NA,CASSVDQVLSGNTIYF,TGTGCCAGCAGCGTCGACCAGGTCCTCTCTGGAAACACCATATATTTT
NA,TRBV4-3,TRBJ2-1,once,CASSQGGINEQFF,TGCGCCAGCAGCCAAGGAGGAATTAATGAGCAGTTCTTC
NA,TRBV24-1,TRBJ2-5,NA,CATSASPGGQETQYF,TGTGCCACCAGTGCGTCCCCCGGGGGCCAAGAGACCCAGTACTTC
NA,TRBV11-3,TRBJ1-1,NA,CASSLAVNTEAFF,TGTGCCAGCAGCTTAGCCGTGAACACTGAAGCTTTCTTT